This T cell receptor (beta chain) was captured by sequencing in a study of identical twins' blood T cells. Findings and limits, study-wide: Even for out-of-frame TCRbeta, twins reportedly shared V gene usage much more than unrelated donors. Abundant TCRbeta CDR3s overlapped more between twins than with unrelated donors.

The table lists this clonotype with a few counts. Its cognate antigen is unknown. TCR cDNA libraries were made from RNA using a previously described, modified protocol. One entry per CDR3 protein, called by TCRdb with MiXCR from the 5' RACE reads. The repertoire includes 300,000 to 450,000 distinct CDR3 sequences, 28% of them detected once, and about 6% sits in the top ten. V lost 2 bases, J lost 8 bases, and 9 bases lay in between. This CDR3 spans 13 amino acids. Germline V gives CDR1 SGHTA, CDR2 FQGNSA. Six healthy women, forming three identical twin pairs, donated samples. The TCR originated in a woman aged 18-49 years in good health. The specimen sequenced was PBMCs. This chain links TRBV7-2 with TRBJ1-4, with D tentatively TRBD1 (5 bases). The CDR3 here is CASSLSRVEKLFF. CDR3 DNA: TGTGCCAGCAGCTTATCCAGGGTCGAAAAACTGTTTTTT.